This is a list of T cell receptor beta chains from one sample in a study of PD-1 blockade in classical Hodgkin lymphoma. Profiled with immunoSEQ multiplex PCR; TCRdb holds only in-frame clones, not every one. In the table there are 95,000 to 100,000 clones, 85% to 90% of which are singletons. This specimen was peripheral blood mononuclear cells (PBMCs), taken before the second cycle of nivolumab. The receptor set was obtained from a human donor with classical Hodgkin lymphoma. Both conserved end residues are part of each CDR3. The D gene is left open where the match is weak. Size is omitted from some rows. Given values are once, few, many or a class for expanded clones.

CDR3aa: CASSLTNWGEKLFF
CDR3nt: TGCGCCAGCAGCTTGACAAATTGGGGAGAAAAACTGTTTTTT
len: 14
j_gene: TRBJ1-4
abundance: NA
v_gene: TRBV5-1
d_gene: NA

CDR3aa: CASRIGAAYEQYF
CDR3nt: TGTGCCAGCAGAATCGGGGCAGCCTACGAGCAGTACTTC
len: 13
j_gene: TRBJ2-7
abundance: few
v_gene: TRBV7-9
d_gene: NA

CDR3aa: CASSGREAYGYTF
CDR3nt: TGTGCCAGCAGCGGTCGGGAGGCGTATGGCTACACCTTC
len: 13
j_gene: TRBJ1-2
abundance: NA
v_gene: TRBV9
d_gene: NA

CDR3aa: CASVRGAGVQETQYF
CDR3nt: TGTGCCAGCGTCAGAGGAGCGGGGGTCCAAGAGACCCAGTACTTC
len: 15
j_gene: TRBJ2-5
abundance: once
v_gene: TRBV6-5
d_gene: TRBD2

CDR3aa: CAVRTSGETNEQFF
CDR3nt: TGTGCCGTTAGGACTAGCGGGGAAACGAATGAGCAGTTCTTC
len: 14
j_gene: TRBJ2-1
abundance: NA
v_gene: TRBV10-3
d_gene: TRBD2

CDR3aa: CASSLTSNEQFF
CDR3nt: TGTGCCAGCAGCTTGACTTCTAATGAGCAGTTCTTC
len: 12
j_gene: TRBJ2-1
abundance: NA
v_gene: TRBV7-9
d_gene: NA

CDR3aa: CASSSGGAVSTDTQYF
CDR3nt: TGTGCCAGCAGCTCCGGGGGGGCGGTCAGCACAGATACGCAGTATTTT
len: 16
j_gene: TRBJ2-3
abundance: NA
v_gene: TRBV7-9
d_gene: TRBD2

CDR3aa: CASSLLGADASYGYTF
CDR3nt: TGTGCCAGCAGCCTATTGGGGGCAGATGCTTCCTATGGCTACACCTTC
len: 16
j_gene: TRBJ1-2
abundance: few
v_gene: TRBV7-9
d_gene: NA

CDR3aa: CASRVAGANVLTF
CDR3nt: TGCGCCAGCAGGGTTGCTGGGGCCAACGTCCTGACTTTC
len: 13
j_gene: TRBJ2-6
abundance: NA
v_gene: TRBV10-2
d_gene: NA

CDR3aa: CASSTGTGGTEAFF
CDR3nt: TGTGCCAGCAGCACCGGGACAGGCGGCACTGAAGCTTTCTTT
len: 14
j_gene: TRBJ1-1
abundance: once
v_gene: TRBV9
d_gene: TRBD1

CDR3aa: CSATNAEQFF
CDR3nt: TGCAGTGCAACTAATGCTGAGCAGTTCTTC
len: 10
j_gene: TRBJ2-1
abundance: NA
v_gene: TRBV20-1
d_gene: NA

CDR3aa: CASSPFVADTQYF
CDR3nt: TGTGCCAGCAGCCCCTTTGTTGCAGATACGCAGTATTTT
len: 13
j_gene: TRBJ2-3
abundance: NA
v_gene: TRBV7-6
d_gene: NA

CDR3aa: CASSRSPNTGELFF
CDR3nt: TGTGCCAGCAGCAGGAGTCCGAACACCGGGGAGCTGTTTTTT
len: 14
j_gene: TRBJ2-2
abundance: few
v_gene: TRBV9
d_gene: NA

CDR3aa: CASSLQGFPEAFF
CDR3nt: TGCGCCAGCAGCCTACAGGGTTTTCCTGAAGCTTTCTTT
len: 13
j_gene: TRBJ1-1
abundance: NA
v_gene: TRBV4-3
d_gene: NA

CDR3aa: CASKQGNTEAFF
CDR3nt: TGTGCCAGTAAACAGGGAAACACTGAAGCTTTCTTT
len: 12
j_gene: TRBJ1-1
abundance: NA
v_gene: TRBV19
d_gene: NA

CDR3aa: CASSLALLGTEAFF
CDR3nt: TGTGCCAGCAGCTTGGCCCTTTTGGGGACTGAAGCTTTCTTT
len: 14
j_gene: TRBJ1-1
abundance: NA
v_gene: TRBV5-6
d_gene: NA

CDR3aa: CASSEQAGESTDTQYF
CDR3nt: TGCGCCAGCAGTGAACAAGCGGGAGAGAGCACAGATACGCAGTATTTT
len: 16
j_gene: TRBJ2-3
abundance: NA
v_gene: TRBV10-2
d_gene: TRBD2

CDR3aa: CAWSTGTGFYAEAFF
CDR3nt: TGTGCCTGGAGTACTGGGACAGGGTTTTATGCTGAAGCTTTCTTT
len: 15
j_gene: TRBJ1-1
abundance: NA
v_gene: TRBV30
d_gene: TRBD1

CDR3aa: CASSQGSVWELFF
CDR3nt: TGTGCCAGCAGCCAAGGGTCGGTGTGGGAGCTGTTTTTT
len: 13
j_gene: TRBJ2-2
abundance: NA
v_gene: TRBV7-7
d_gene: NA

CDR3aa: CASSFGGAEAFF
CDR3nt: TGTGCCAGCAGCTTTGGGGGCGCTGAAGCTTTCTTT
len: 12
j_gene: TRBJ1-1
abundance: NA
v_gene: TRBV7-9
d_gene: NA

CDR3aa: CASFSHLVVGRGRETQYF
CDR3nt: TGTGCCAGCTTCTCCCATCTTGTGGTGGGCAGGGGGAGAGAGACCCAGTACTTC
len: 18
j_gene: TRBJ2-5
abundance: NA
v_gene: TRBV28
d_gene: TRBD1

CDR3aa: CASSEDRGNGYTF
CDR3nt: TGTGCCAGCAGTGAGGACAGGGGGAATGGCTACACCTTC
len: 13
j_gene: TRBJ1-2
abundance: NA
v_gene: TRBV2
d_gene: TRBD1

CDR3aa: CATSLEGEGGAFF
CDR3nt: TGTGCCACCAGCCTAGAGGGGGAAGGCGGAGCTTTCTTT
len: 13
j_gene: TRBJ1-1
abundance: NA
v_gene: TRBV15
d_gene: NA

CDR3aa: CASSLAPSSYEQYF
CDR3nt: TGTGCCAGCAGCTTGGCCCCCAGCTCCTACGAGCAGTACTTC
len: 14
j_gene: TRBJ2-7
abundance: NA
v_gene: TRBV5-6
d_gene: NA

CDR3aa: CASSDVTTAGGRELFF
CDR3nt: TGTGCCAGCAGCGACGTTACGACTGCCGGTGGACGGGAGCTGTTTTTT
len: 16
j_gene: TRBJ2-2
abundance: once
v_gene: TRBV11-1
d_gene: NA

CDR3aa: CAWSQSTLNTEAFF
CDR3nt: TGTGCCTGGAGTCAGAGCACCCTGAACACTGAAGCTTTCTTT
len: 14
j_gene: TRBJ1-1
abundance: NA
v_gene: TRBV30
d_gene: NA

CDR3aa: CASRSGGGDTGELFF
CDR3nt: TGTGCCAGCAGATCCGGCGGGGGGGACACCGGGGAGCTGTTTTTT
len: 15
j_gene: TRBJ2-2
abundance: few
v_gene: TRBV7-9
d_gene: TRBD2

CDR3aa: CASRLTGHYGYTF
CDR3nt: TGTGCCAGCAGGCTAACAGGTCACTATGGCTACACCTTC
len: 13
j_gene: TRBJ1-2
abundance: NA
v_gene: TRBV6-5
d_gene: NA

CDR3aa: CASKVAGVGLQETQYF
CDR3nt: TGTGCCAGCAAGGTAGCGGGGGTTGGATTACAAGAGACCCAGTACTTC
len: 16
j_gene: TRBJ2-5
abundance: NA
v_gene: TRBV2
d_gene: TRBD2

CDR3aa: CASSTGTGTGELFF
CDR3nt: TGTGCCAGCAGCACTGGGACGGGAACCGGGGAGCTGTTTTTT
len: 14
j_gene: TRBJ2-2
abundance: NA
v_gene: TRBV7-3
d_gene: NA

CDR3aa: CASSPGLAGDQNTGELFF
CDR3nt: TGTGCCAGCAGCCCGGGACTAGCGGGGGATCAGAACACCGGGGAGCTGTTTTTT
len: 18
j_gene: TRBJ2-2
abundance: NA
v_gene: TRBV4-2
d_gene: TRBD2

CDR3aa: CASSVWGDSSYEQYF
CDR3nt: TGTGCCAGCAGCGTCTGGGGGGACAGCTCCTACGAGCAGTACTTC
len: 15
j_gene: TRBJ2-7
abundance: NA
v_gene: TRBV9
d_gene: NA

CDR3aa: CAWSPLGRGGPDTQYF
CDR3nt: TGTGCCTGGAGTCCCCTCGGCAGGGGAGGCCCAGATACGCAGTATTTT
len: 16
j_gene: TRBJ2-3
abundance: NA
v_gene: TRBV30
d_gene: NA

CDR3aa: CAWSPGQDRTDTQYF
CDR3nt: TGTGCCTGGAGTCCTGGACAGGACCGCACAGATACGCAGTATTTT
len: 15
j_gene: TRBJ2-3
abundance: once
v_gene: TRBV30
d_gene: TRBD1

CDR3aa: CASSYSSGRADTQYF
CDR3nt: TGTGCCAGCAGTTACTCGAGTGGCAGGGCAGATACGCAGTATTTT
len: 15
j_gene: TRBJ2-3
abundance: NA
v_gene: TRBV6-5
d_gene: NA

CDR3aa: CASSFPRGYTNTGELFF
CDR3nt: TGTGCCAGCAGTTTTCCCAGGGGCTACACGAACACCGGGGAGCTGTTTTTT
len: 17
j_gene: TRBJ2-2
abundance: NA
v_gene: TRBV28
d_gene: NA

CDR3aa: CASSYGPGGHGYTF
CDR3nt: TGTGCCAGCAGTTATGGTCCGGGGGGGCATGGCTACACCTTC
len: 14
j_gene: TRBJ1-2
abundance: few
v_gene: TRBV6-5
d_gene: NA

CDR3aa: CASSLGVDLYGYTF
CDR3nt: TGCGCCAGCAGCTTGGGGGTTGATCTATATGGCTACACCTTC
len: 14
j_gene: TRBJ1-2
abundance: NA
v_gene: TRBV5-1
d_gene: NA

CDR3aa: CASSRQETQYF
CDR3nt: TGTGCCAGCAGCCGCCAAGAGACCCAGTACTTC
len: 11
j_gene: TRBJ2-5
abundance: NA
v_gene: TRBV7-6
d_gene: NA

CDR3aa: CAISELDRGYGELFF
CDR3nt: TGTGCCATCAGTGAGTTGGACAGGGGGTACGGGGAGCTGTTTTTT
len: 15
j_gene: TRBJ2-2
abundance: NA
v_gene: TRBV10-3
d_gene: TRBD1

CDR3aa: CASSLTGETYGYTF
CDR3nt: TGTGCCAGCAGCCTCACCGGAGAGACCTATGGCTACACCTTC
len: 14
j_gene: TRBJ1-2
abundance: NA
v_gene: TRBV14
d_gene: NA

CDR3aa: CASSEVIRVPEAFF
CDR3nt: TGTGCCAGCAGTGAAGTCATCAGGGTCCCTGAAGCTTTCTTT
len: 14
j_gene: TRBJ1-1
abundance: NA
v_gene: TRBV2
d_gene: NA